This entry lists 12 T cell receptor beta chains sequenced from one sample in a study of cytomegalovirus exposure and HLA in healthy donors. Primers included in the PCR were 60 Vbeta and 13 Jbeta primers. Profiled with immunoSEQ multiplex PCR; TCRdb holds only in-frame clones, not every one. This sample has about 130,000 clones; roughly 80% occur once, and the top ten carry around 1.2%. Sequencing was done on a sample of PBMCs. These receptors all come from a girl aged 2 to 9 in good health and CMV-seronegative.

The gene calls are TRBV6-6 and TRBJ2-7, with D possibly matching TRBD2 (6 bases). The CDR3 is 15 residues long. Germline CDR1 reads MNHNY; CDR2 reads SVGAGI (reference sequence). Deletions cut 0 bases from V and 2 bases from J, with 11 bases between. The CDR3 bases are TGTGCCAGCAGTTACTCCGGGGGAGCGGCCTACGAGCAGTACTTC. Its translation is CASSYSGGAAYEQYF.

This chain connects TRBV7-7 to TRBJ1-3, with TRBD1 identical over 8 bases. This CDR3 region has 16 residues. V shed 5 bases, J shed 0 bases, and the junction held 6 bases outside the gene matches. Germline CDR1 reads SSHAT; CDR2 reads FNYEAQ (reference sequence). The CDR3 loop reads CASSTGGILSGNTIYF. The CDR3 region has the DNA TGTGCCAGCAGCACAGGGGGAATACTCTCTGGAAACACCATATATTTT.

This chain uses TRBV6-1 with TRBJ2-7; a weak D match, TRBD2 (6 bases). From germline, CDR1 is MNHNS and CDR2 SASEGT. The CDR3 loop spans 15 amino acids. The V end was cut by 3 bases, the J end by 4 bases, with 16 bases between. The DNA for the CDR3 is TGTGCCAGCAGTGATACTCCCCAGCGGGCTTACGAGCAGTACTTC. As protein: CASSDTPQRAYEQYF.

CDR3 loop: CASSLMGGLGTGELFF. The CDR3 DNA reads TGTGCCAGCAGCTTAATGGGGGGGCTCGGCACCGGGGAGCTGTTTTTT. The chain carries TRBV7-3 and TRBJ2-2, with D maybe TRBD2 (7 bases). The CDR3 runs to 16 residues. Between the trimmed V and J ends, which lost 1 base and 4 bases, there was a span of 13 bases. Germline V gene lookup returns CDR1 SGHTA and CDR2 FQGTGA.

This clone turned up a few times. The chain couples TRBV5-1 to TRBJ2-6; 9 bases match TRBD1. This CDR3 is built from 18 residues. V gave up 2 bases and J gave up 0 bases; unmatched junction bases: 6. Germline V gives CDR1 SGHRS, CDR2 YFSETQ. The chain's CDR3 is CASSLLTGGGSGANVLTF. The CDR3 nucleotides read TGCGCCAGCAGCTTACTCACAGGGGGCGGCTCTGGGGCCAACGTCCTGACTTTC.

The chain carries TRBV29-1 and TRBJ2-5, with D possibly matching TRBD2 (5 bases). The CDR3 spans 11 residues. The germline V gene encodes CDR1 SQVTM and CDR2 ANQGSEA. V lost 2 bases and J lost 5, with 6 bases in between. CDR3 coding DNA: TGCAGCGTTGAAACGGGGGAGACCCAGTACTTC. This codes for CSVETGETQYF.

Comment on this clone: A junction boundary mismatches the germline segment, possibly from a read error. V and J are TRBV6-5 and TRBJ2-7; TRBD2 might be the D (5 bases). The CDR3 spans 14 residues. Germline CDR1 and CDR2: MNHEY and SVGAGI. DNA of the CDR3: TGTGCCAGCAGTTCGGACTTTGAACCCTACGAGCGGTACTTC. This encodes CASSSDFEPYERYF.

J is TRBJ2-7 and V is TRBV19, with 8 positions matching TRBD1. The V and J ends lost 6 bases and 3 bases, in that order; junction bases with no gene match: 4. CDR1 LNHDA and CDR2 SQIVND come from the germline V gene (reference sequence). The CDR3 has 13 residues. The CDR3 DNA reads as TGTGCCAGTAGCCGTGACAGGGGCTACGAGCAGTACTTC. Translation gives CASSRDRGYEQYF.

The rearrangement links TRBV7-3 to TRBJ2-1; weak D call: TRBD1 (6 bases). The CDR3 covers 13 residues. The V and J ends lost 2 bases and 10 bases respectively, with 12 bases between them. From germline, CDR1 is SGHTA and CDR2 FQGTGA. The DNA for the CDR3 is TGTGCCAGCAGCTTAGACCCCGGGACAGAGCAGTTCTTC. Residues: CASSLDPGTEQFF.

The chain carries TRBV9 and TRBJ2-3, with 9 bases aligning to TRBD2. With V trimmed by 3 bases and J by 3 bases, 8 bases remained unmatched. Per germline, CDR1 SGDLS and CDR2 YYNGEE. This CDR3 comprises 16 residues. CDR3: CASSALAGFGTDTQYF. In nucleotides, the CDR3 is TGTGCCAGCAGCGCACTAGCGGGCTTCGGTACAGATACGCAGTATTTT.

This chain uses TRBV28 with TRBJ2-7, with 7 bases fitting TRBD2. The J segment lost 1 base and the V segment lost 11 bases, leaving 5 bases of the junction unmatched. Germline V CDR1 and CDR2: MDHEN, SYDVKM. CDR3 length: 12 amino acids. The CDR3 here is CAGDYESYEQYF. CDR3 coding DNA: TGTGCCGGGGACTACGAGTCCTACGAGCAGTACTTC. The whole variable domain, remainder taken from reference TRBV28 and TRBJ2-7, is DVKVTQSSRYLVKRTGEKVFLECVQDMDHENMFWYRQDPGLGLRLIYFSYDVKMKEKGDIPEGYSVSREKKERFSLILESASTNQTSMYLCAGDYESYEQYFGPGTRLTVT.

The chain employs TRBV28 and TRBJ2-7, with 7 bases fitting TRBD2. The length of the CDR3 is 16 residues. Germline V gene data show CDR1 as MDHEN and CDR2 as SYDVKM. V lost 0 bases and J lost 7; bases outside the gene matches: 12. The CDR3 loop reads CASSLWATTSAGEQYF. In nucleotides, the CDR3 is TGTGCCAGCAGTTTATGGGCCACTACTAGCGCCGGGGAGCAGTACTTC.